This T cell receptor beta chain was identified during a study of blood T cell repertoires in COVID-19. At the level of the study: Sources were T cells, B-cell-depleted T cells, or PBMCs; the material itself was cDNA or gDNA.

Only one count was recorded for this clone. Using immunoSEQ multiplex PCR, the repertoire was profiled, and TCRdb retains in-frame clones only, with some absent. The sample carries fewer than 200,000 clones, over 75% recorded once. The clonotype was recovered from a man aged 55 to 70 who had recovered from COVID-19. The sequenced sample consisted of peripheral blood.

The CDR3 loop is CATSVGQGAAGELFF. The CDR3 coding sequence is TGTGCCACCAGTGTCGGACAGGGGGCCGCCGGGGAGCTGTTTTTT. The chain uses TRBV24-1 and TRBJ2-2; TRBD1 aligns across 11 bases. The CDR3 length is 15 residues. V dropped 5 bases and J dropped 6; count of bases not matched to a gene: 4. The germline CDR1 and CDR2 sequences are KGHDR and SFDVKD.